A single sample is the source of the 18 T cell receptor beta chains below, sequenced in a study of blood T cell repertoires in COVID-19 (dated by TCRdb to 2018 to 2021). Preparation of the library involved the immunoSEQ multiplex PCR assay. TCRdb stores this immuneACCESS table with in-frame sequences only. Part of the clones is absent; in the studies checked, under half of the shortfall reflects unresolved V genes, and no reason is known for the rest. The sample yields about 50,000 clones; 90% were counted once. 3% to 4% of the sample lies in the top ten. Sequencing input: peripheral blood. The receptors derive from a human donor in a cohort sampled during active COVID-19.

The V gene is TRBV27, the J gene TRBJ1-1; D uncertain. V was shortened by 5 bases and J by 3 bases, with 19 bases between the two germline ends. Germline V lookup: CDR1 MNHEY, CDR2 SMNVEV (reference sequence). CDR3 length: 16 residues. The CDR3 region is CASSRLETIVDTEAFF. The CDR3 DNA follows: TGTGCCAGCAGTCGTCTTGAGACAATAGTAGACACTGAAGCTTTCTTT.

The rearrangement uses TRBV6-6 and TRBJ1-5, with 12 nucleotides matching TRBD1. The germline gives CDR1 MNHNY, CDR2 SVGAGI (reference sequence). V lost 2 bases and J lost 6; bases outside the gene matches: 5. The CDR3 runs to 16 residues. The CDR3: CASSYTGTGGFQPQHF. CDR3 DNA sequence: TGTGCCAGCAGTTACACCGGGACAGGGGGCTTTCAGCCCCAGCATTTT.

The chain has TRBV27 and TRBJ2-2; TRBD1 aligns across 8 bases. Losses at the gene ends were 0 bases for V and 5 bases for J; bases not matched to a gene: 5. Germline loops: CDR1 MNHEY, CDR2 SMNVEV (reference sequence). The CDR3 consists of 16 residues. CDR3 DNA: TGTGCCAGCAGTTTATCGGCAGGGGGCAGGACCGGGGAGCTGTTTTTT. Translating it yields CASSLSAGGRTGELFF.

Only one count was recorded for this clone. The CDR3 sequence is CASSEEGEGAGELFF. DNA of the CDR3: TGCGCCAGCAGTGAGGAGGGGGAGGGTGCCGGGGAGCTGTTTTTT. This chain connects TRBV10-2 to TRBJ2-2, with D maybe TRBD2 (7 bases). CDR3 length: 15 residues. Trimming left V 2 bases short and J 6 bases short, with 13 bases between. The V gene's germline CDR1 is WSHSY and CDR2 SAAADI.

This chain connects TRBV7-9 to TRBJ2-7, with 9 bases that match TRBD2. V shed 3 bases, J shed 3 bases, and the junction held 6 bases outside the gene matches. This CDR3 spans 15 amino acids. Germline CDR1 and CDR2: SEHNR and FQNEAQ (reference sequence). Here the CDR3 reads CASSFGGLAGYEQYF. The DNA for the CDR3 is TGTGCCAGCAGCTTTGGGGGACTAGCTGGCTACGAGCAGTACTTC.

The V call is TRBV27, the J call TRBJ2-5, with 7 nucleotides matching TRBD1. CDR1 MNHEY and CDR2 SMNVEV come from the germline V gene (reference sequence). V trimming: 2 bases; J trimming: 0 bases; junction bases outside the gene matches: 3. The CDR3 sequence is 15 residues long. The CDR3 region has the DNA TGTGCCAGCAGTTTAGTGGGGACAGACCAAGAGACCCAGTACTTC. Protein sequence: CASSLVGTDQETQYF.

The CDR3 coding sequence is TGCGCCAGCAGCTTCCTACAGGGAAACGGCGAAAAACTGTTTTTT. Translating gives CASSFLQGNGEKLFF. The V call is TRBV5-1, the J call TRBJ1-4, with TRBD1 as a possible D gene (6 bases). Trimming left V 2 bases short and J 8 bases short, with 16 bases between. Germline V lookup: CDR1 SGHRS, CDR2 YFSETQ. The CDR3 is made up of 15 amino acids.

J is TRBJ1-5 and V is TRBV19, with unresolved D. The germline CDR1 and CDR2 sequences are LNHDA and SQIVND (reference sequence). The CDR3 spans 13 residues. V lost 0 bases to trimming and J lost 6 bases, with 6 bases between them. The CDR3 is CASSIEGSQPQHF. CDR3 DNA sequence: TGTGCCAGTAGTATAGAGGGGAGTCAGCCCCAGCATTTT.

The V gene is TRBV19, the J gene TRBJ2-2; D possibly corresponds to TRBD2 (6 bases). Germline values: CDR1 LNHDA, CDR2 SQIVND (reference sequence). The V end was cut by 5 bases, the J end by 2 bases, with 9 bases between. There are 14 residues in the CDR3. Here the CDR3 reads CASSVSGNTGELFF. DNA for the CDR3: TGTGCCAGTAGTGTTAGCGGAAACACCGGGGAGCTGTTTTTT.

The CDR3, as DNA: TGTGCCAGCAGCTTCGGACAGGGTTTCAATTCACCCCTCCACTTT. This encodes CASSFGQGFNSPLHF. The rearrangement joins TRBV7-8 to TRBJ1-6; 8 bases map to TRBD1. The CDR3 is made up of 15 amino acids. V lost 3 bases to trimming and J lost 7 bases; unmatched junction nucleotides: 5. The V gene's germline CDR1 is SGHVS and CDR2 FQNEAQ.

This sequence joins TRBV3-1 (or the pseudogene TRBV3-2) and TRBJ2-7; 9 bases fit TRBD2. Germline values: CDR1 LGHDT, CDR2 YNNKEL (reference sequence). There are 15 residues in the CDR3. Trimming removed 4 bases from V and 1 base from J; junction bases left unmatched: 5. CDR3 bases: TGTGCCAGCAGCCTCGGACTAGCGATTTCCTACGAGCAGTACTTC. This codes for CASSLGLAISYEQYF.

The J gene is TRBJ2-7, the V gene TRBV2, with D possibly matching TRBD2 (5 bases). The germline gives CDR1 SNHLY, CDR2 FYNNEI. V dropped 0 bases and J dropped 3 bases, with 15 bases sitting between them. The CDR3 has 16 residues. Here the CDR3 reads CASSEAPRGLIYEQYF. For the CDR3, the DNA is TGTGCCAGCAGTGAAGCGCCTCGGGGTCTGATCTACGAGCAGTACTTC. Variable domain in full (rest from reference TRBV2 and TRBJ2-7): EPEVTQTPSHQVTQMGQEVILRCVPISNHLYFYWYRQILGQKVEFLVSFYNNEISEKSEIFDDQFSVERPDGSNFTLKIRSTKLEDSAMYFCASSEAPRGLIYEQYFGPGTRLTVT.

The gene calls are TRBV30 and TRBJ1-2; D is unresolved. This CDR3 is built from 15 residues. The ends were cut back, 0 bases at V and 7 bases at J, with 18 bases in the middle. In germline, CDR1 is GTSNPN, CDR2 SVGIG (reference sequence). The CDR3 region is CAWSVRTMTGSGYTF. The CDR3 DNA sequence: TGTGCCTGGAGTGTAAGAACTATGACCGGGAGTGGCTACACCTTC.

The DNA of the CDR3 is TGTGCCAGCTCACGCAGCGGGAACTCCTACGAGCAGTACTTC. It specifies CASSRSGNSYEQYF. J is TRBJ2-7 and V is TRBV18; 7 positions agree with TRBD2. The CDR3 is 14 residues long. The V segment lost 4 bases and the J segment 0 bases; nucleotides outside the gene matches: 3. CDR1 and CDR2 (germline): KGHSH, LQKENI.

This chain connects TRBV6-2 or TRBV6-3 to TRBJ2-3; 13 positions match TRBD2. V gave up 0 bases and J gave up 6 bases; unmatched junction bases: 9. Germline CDR1 is MNHEY and CDR2 is SVGEGT. The CDR3 sequence is 18 residues long. The DNA of the CDR3 is TGTGCCAGCAGTTACTCCGGGACTAGCGGGGCCTTCCGGGATACGCAGTATTTT. As protein: CASSYSGTSGAFRDTQYF.

The J gene is TRBJ1-4, the V gene TRBV6-2 or TRBV6-3; no clear D gene. Germline V gene sequence: CDR1 MNHEY, CDR2 SVGEGT. This CDR3 has 13 amino acids. V dropped 3 bases and J dropped 12 bases, with 14 bases sitting between them. This chain's CDR3 is CASSYSSLRELFF. The CDR3 DNA reads as TGTGCCAGCAGTTATTCATCCCTTCGGGAACTGTTTTTT.

V usage is TRBV28 and J usage is TRBJ2-7; the match to TRBD1 covers 9 bases. V shed 7 bases, J shed 6 bases, and the junction held 13 bases outside the gene matches. The CDR3 totals 15 residues. Per the germline V gene, CDR1 is MDHEN and CDR2 is SYDVKM. This CDR3 reads CASTPQGTGSGEQYF. CDR3 coding DNA: TGTGCCAGCACCCCCCAAGGGACAGGGTCGGGCGAGCAGTACTTC.

The chain combines TRBV2 with TRBJ1-1, with D perhaps matching TRBD1 (5 bases). This CDR3 has 13 amino acids. Trimming removed 3 bases at V and 4 bases at J, with 9 bases between. CDR1 and CDR2 (germline): SNHLY, FYNNEI. The CDR3 spells CASSDGGATEAFF. The CDR3 DNA follows: TGTGCCAGCAGTGACGGAGGGGCCACTGAAGCTTTCTTT. Complete variable domain (other parts from reference TRBV2 and TRBJ1-1): EPEVTQTPSHQVTQMGQEVILRCVPISNHLYFYWYRQILGQKVEFLVSFYNNEISEKSEIFDDQFSVERPDGSNFTLKIRSTKLEDSAMYFCASSDGGATEAFFGQGTRLTVV.